The 20 T cell receptor beta chains presented below share a single source sample, sequenced in a study of blood T cell repertoires in COVID-19. Clones were sequenced by immunoSEQ multiplex PCR, and TCRdb holds only the in-frame ones, with some missing. The top ten clones hold around an eighth of a sample with about 200,000 clones, approximately 80% of them seen once. Sequencing was done on a sample of peripheral blood. The receptor set was obtained from a man between 50 and 59 years old who had recovered from COVID-19.

The chain employs TRBV20-1 and TRBJ2-7; maybe TRBD2 (7 bases). The CDR3 covers 11 residues. Germline V gene lookup returns CDR1 DFQATT and CDR2 SNEGSKA (reference sequence). V was trimmed by 5 bases and J by 9 bases, leaving 14 bases between them. For the CDR3, the DNA is TGCAGTGCTCCCTGGGGGGGCGGGCAGTACTTC. It codes for CSAPWGGGQYF.

The chain links TRBV5-1 to TRBJ2-7; D not resolved. The CDR3 runs 13 residues. Germline CDR1 SGHRS, CDR2 YFSETQ. The V gene lost 0 bases and the J gene lost 3 bases, with 7 bases spanning the gap. CDR3 loop: CASSLVSHYEQYF. The CDR3 region has the DNA TGCGCCAGCAGCTTGGTGAGCCACTACGAGCAGTACTTC.

This clone was seen more than once but under ten times. The chain uses TRBV11-2 and TRBJ1-6; no firm D call. There are 12 residues in the CDR3. V was clipped by 3 bases and J by 15 bases, with 12 bases between them. CDR1 and CDR2 from the germline V gene are SGHAT and FQNNGV. In DNA, the CDR3 is TGTGCCAGCAGCTTTGAGCCCCTCGGCCTCCACTTT. It encodes CASSFEPLGLHF. Drawing the rest from reference TRBV11-2 and TRBJ1-6, the complete variable domain is EAGVAQSPRYKIIEKRQSVAFWCNPISGHATLYWYQQILGQGPKLLIQFQNNGVVDDSQLPKDRFSAERLKGVDSTLKIQPAKLEDSAVYLCASSFEPLGLHFGNGTRLTVT.

The rearrangement links TRBV9 to TRBJ2-1; TRBD2 matches at 8 bases. CDR1 and CDR2 from the germline V gene are SGDLS and YYNGEE. This CDR3 region has 16 residues. The ends lost 4 bases at V and 6 bases at J; junction bases unmatched: 12. The CDR3 DNA reads TGTGCCAGCAGCCCCCAAGGCGGGAGGACGGGCAATGAGCAGTTCTTC. Amino acid sequence: CASSPQGGRTGNEQFF.

This clone was found once. The chain has TRBV28 and TRBJ2-7; no definite D call. Germline V gene sequence: CDR1 MDHEN, CDR2 SYDVKM. CDR3 length equals 11 residues. V was pared by 10 bases and J by 3 bases, with 10 bases between. As DNA, the CDR3 is TGTGCCACTACACTAAACTACGAGCAGTACTTC. Its protein product is CATTLNYEQYF.

V usage is TRBV15 and J usage is TRBJ2-1; a weak D match, TRBD2 (7 bases). The germline gives CDR1 LNHNV, CDR2 YYDKDF (reference sequence). Trimming shortened V by 5 bases and J by 6 bases, and 11 bases separated the two germline ends. The CDR3 loop spans 13 amino acids. The CDR3 sequence: CATSRRGGNEQFF. The DNA of the CDR3 is TGTGCCACCAGCCGTAGGGGGGGCAATGAGCAGTTCTTC. The entire variable domain, with the rest obtained from reference TRBV15 and TRBJ2-1, is as follows: DAMVIQNPRYQVTQFGKPVTLSCSQTLNHNVMYWYQQKSSQAPKLLFHYYDKDFNNEADTPDNFQSRRPNTSFCFLDIRSPGLGDTAMYLCATSRRGGNEQFFGPGTRLTVL.

The CDR3 DNA follows: TGTGCCAGTAGTATAGCTAGCGGGAGTGGCAATGAGCAGTTCTTC. It yields the protein CASSIASGSGNEQFF. J is TRBJ2-1 and V is TRBV19, with 10 bases identical to TRBD2. Germline-derived CDR1 and CDR2 are LNHDA and SQIVND (reference sequence). This CDR3 has 15 residues. The ends lost 1 base at V and 6 bases at J; junction bases unmatched: 3.

The V gene is TRBV3-1 (or the pseudogene TRBV3-2), the J gene TRBJ1-3; tentatively, D is TRBD1 (6 bases). Germline values: CDR1 LGHDT, CDR2 YNNKEL (reference sequence). With 3 bases removed from V and 4 bases from J, the gap between germline ends came to 10 bases. This CDR3 region has 14 residues. CDR3 coding DNA: TGTGCCAGCAGCCACGAGACAGGCGGAAACACCATATATTTT. Protein: CASSHETGGNTIYF.

This clone showed up just once. V and J are TRBV4-3 and TRBJ1-2; a possible D gene is TRBD1 (6 bases). CDR1 and CDR2 (germline): LGHNA, YSLEER. Trimming took 2 bases from V and 4 from J, leaving 14 bases between them. This CDR3 has 15 amino acids. CDR3 nucleotide sequence: TGCGCCAGCAGCCAACAACAGGGTGGAGGCTATGGCTACACCTTC. Translated: CASSQQQGGGYGYTF.

This chain links TRBV7-2 with TRBJ2-3; TRBD1 is a possible D gene (6 bases). This CDR3 is built from 14 residues. Per the germline V gene, CDR1 is SGHTA and CDR2 is FQGNSA. V was pared by 6 bases and J by 2 bases, with 12 bases between. DNA for the CDR3: TGTGCCAGCAGTCAGGGGCGGATCACAGATACGCAGTATTTT. Protein: CASSQGRITDTQYF.

In its sample, this clone was seen a few times. The chain combines TRBV28 with TRBJ2-7; TRBD1 matches at 10 bases. Germline CDR1 is MDHEN and CDR2 is SYDVKM. The CDR3 has 19 amino acids. V shed 6 bases, J shed 6 bases, and the junction held 23 bases outside the gene matches. CDR3 in DNA: TGTGCCAGCAGGAACATATATCTACGTCCGGGACAGGGGAGTGGCGAGCAGTACTTC. Translating it yields CASRNIYLRPGQGSGEQYF. The full variable domain, rest sourced from reference TRBV28 and TRBJ2-7, is DVKVTQSSRYLVKRTGEKVFLECVQDMDHENMFWYRQDPGLGLRLIYFSYDVKMKEKGDIPEGYSVSREKKERFSLILESASTNQTSMYLCASRNIYLRPGQGSGEQYFGPGTRLTVT.

The V call is TRBV5-4, the J call TRBJ2-1; 10 bases match TRBD2. Looked up from germline, CDR1 is SGHNT and CDR2 is YYREEE (reference sequence). CDR3 length: 17 amino acids. The V segment lost 1 base and the J segment 2 bases; nucleotides outside the gene matches: 6. In DNA form, the CDR3 reads TGTGCCAGCAGCTTGAGTCTAGCGGGAGTTCCCTACAATGAGCAGTTCTTC. It specifies CASSLSLAGVPYNEQFF.

CDR3 DNA sequence: TGTGCCAGCAGCGACCGACTAGGCACAGATACGCAGTATTTT. This codes for CASSDRLGTDTQYF. The rearrangement joins TRBV9 to TRBJ2-3; D is perhaps TRBD2 (6 bases). Germline lookup yields CDR1 SGDLS and CDR2 YYNGEE. V shed 3 bases and J shed 1 base, with 9 bases lying between them. The CDR3 covers 14 residues.

The V gene is TRBV5-1, the J gene TRBJ2-1; D remains unclear. Deletions cut 4 bases from V and 8 bases from J, with 16 bases between. Germline V CDR1 and CDR2: SGHRS, YFSETQ. The CDR3 spans 14 residues. The CDR3 bases are TGCGCCAGCAGCCTATTAGGAGCCTCGCATGAGCAGTTCTTC. As protein: CASSLLGASHEQFF.

The CDR3 DNA reads as TGTGCCAGCAGCCAGGGTAGCGGGAGGTCGGGGGAGACCCAGTACTTC. The encoded protein is CASSQGSGRSGETQYF. This chain links TRBV3-1 (or the pseudogene TRBV3-2) with TRBJ2-5; 10 bases map to TRBD2. There are 16 residues in the CDR3. Germline V lookup: CDR1 LGHDT, CDR2 YNNKEL (reference sequence). The ends lost 3 bases at V and 5 bases at J; junction bases unmatched: 9.

J is TRBJ2-7 and V is TRBV28, with D possibly TRBD1 on 5 matching bases. Germline values: CDR1 MDHEN, CDR2 SYDVKM. This CDR3 is 15 amino acids long. V lost 8 bases and J 4 bases, leaving 21 bases between the germline ends. CDR3 in amino acids: CASGPFSIRVYEQYF. Written as DNA, the CDR3 is TGTGCCAGCGGGCCTTTCTCCATCAGGGTATACGAGCAGTACTTC.

The chain recombines TRBV29-1 with TRBJ2-7, with 9 bases that match TRBD1. Germline V gene data show CDR1 as SQVTM and CDR2 as ANQGSEA. The CDR3 contains 12 residues. V trimming: 4 bases; J trimming: 3 bases; junction bases outside the gene matches: 1. The CDR3 protein is CSVATGGYEQYF. The CDR3 nucleotides read TGCAGCGTTGCGACAGGGGGCTACGAGCAGTACTTC.

This clone was counted a single time. The V and J genes are TRBV2 and TRBJ1-1; the D is unclear. Germline CDR1 reads SNHLY; CDR2 reads FYNNEI. The germline V and J ends were trimmed by 2 bases and 1 base, with 8 bases remaining between them. The CDR3 runs 14 residues. The CDR3 reads CASSELEWNTEAFF. CDR3 bases: TGTGCCAGCAGTGAACTGGAGTGGAACACTGAAGCTTTCTTT.

The V and J genes are TRBV30 and TRBJ1-4, with TRBD1 as a possible D gene (5 bases). The V gene lost 5 bases and the J gene lost 1 base, with 11 bases spanning the gap. Per the germline V gene, CDR1 is GTSNPN and CDR2 is SVGIG (reference sequence). The length of the CDR3 is 14 residues. The CDR3 nucleotides are TGTGCCTGGGGGACGGGAGGAACTAATGAAAAACTGTTTTTT. Translation gives CAWGTGGTNEKLFF.

The chain is built from TRBV5-1 and TRBJ2-7, with TRBD2 identical over 14 bases. The CDR3 contains 16 residues. Germline loops: CDR1 SGHRS, CDR2 YFSETQ. After removal of 4 bases from V and 7 bases from J, the junction contained 10 bases not matched to a gene. The CDR3: CASSPSTSGRAEEQYF. The CDR3 nucleotides read TGCGCCAGCAGCCCGTCGACTAGCGGGAGGGCCGAAGAGCAGTACTTC.